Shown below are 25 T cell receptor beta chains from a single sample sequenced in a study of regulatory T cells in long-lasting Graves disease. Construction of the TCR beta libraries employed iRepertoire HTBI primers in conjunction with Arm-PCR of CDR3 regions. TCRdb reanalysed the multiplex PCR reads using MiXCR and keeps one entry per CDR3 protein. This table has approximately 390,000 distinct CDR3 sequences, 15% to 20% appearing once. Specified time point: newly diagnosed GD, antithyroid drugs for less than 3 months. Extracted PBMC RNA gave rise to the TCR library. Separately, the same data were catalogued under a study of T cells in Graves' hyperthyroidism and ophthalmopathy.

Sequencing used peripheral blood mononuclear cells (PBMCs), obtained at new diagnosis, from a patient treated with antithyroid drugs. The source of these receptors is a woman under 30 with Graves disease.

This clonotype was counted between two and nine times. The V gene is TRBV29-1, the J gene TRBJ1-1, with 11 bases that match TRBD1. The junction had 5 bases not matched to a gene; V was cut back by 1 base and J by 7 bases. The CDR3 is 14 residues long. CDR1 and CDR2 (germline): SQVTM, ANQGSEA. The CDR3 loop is CSVEAGQGVGEAFF. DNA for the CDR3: TGCAGCGTTGAAGCGGGACAGGGGGTCGGTGAAGCTTTCTTT.

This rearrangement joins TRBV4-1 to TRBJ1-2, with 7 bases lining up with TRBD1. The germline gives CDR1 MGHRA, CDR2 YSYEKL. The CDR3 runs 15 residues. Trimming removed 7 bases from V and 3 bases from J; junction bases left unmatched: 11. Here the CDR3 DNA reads TGCGCCAGCAAGGGACAGTCCCTAGACTACTATGGCTACACCTTC. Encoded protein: CASKGQSLDYYGYTF.

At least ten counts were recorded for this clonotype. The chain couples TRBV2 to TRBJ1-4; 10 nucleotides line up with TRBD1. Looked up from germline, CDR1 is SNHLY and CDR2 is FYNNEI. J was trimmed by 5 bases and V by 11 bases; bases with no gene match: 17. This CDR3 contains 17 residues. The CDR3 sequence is CAGRRGPSDRGNEKLFF. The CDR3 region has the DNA TGTGCCGGAAGGCGGGGGCCCTCGGACAGGGGGAATGAAAAACTGTTTTTT.

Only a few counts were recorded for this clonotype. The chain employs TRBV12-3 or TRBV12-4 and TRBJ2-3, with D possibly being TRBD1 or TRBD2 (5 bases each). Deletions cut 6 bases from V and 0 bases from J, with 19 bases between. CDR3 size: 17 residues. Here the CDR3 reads CASRAAPPGPSTDTQYF. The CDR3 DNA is TGTGCCAGCAGGGCTGCCCCGCCGGGACCTAGCACAGATACGCAGTATTTT.

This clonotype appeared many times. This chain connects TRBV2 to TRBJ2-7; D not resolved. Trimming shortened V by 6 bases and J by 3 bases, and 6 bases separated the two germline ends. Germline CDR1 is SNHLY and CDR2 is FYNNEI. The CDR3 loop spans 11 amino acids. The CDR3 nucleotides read TGTGCCAGCAGGACGTACTACGAGCAGTACTTC. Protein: CASRTYYEQYF. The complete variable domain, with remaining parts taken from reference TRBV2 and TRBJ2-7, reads EPEVTQTPSHQVTQMGQEVILRCVPISNHLYFYWYRQILGQKVEFLVSFYNNEISEKSEIFDDQFSVERPDGSNFTLKIRSTKLEDSAMYFCASRTYYEQYFGPGTRLTVT.

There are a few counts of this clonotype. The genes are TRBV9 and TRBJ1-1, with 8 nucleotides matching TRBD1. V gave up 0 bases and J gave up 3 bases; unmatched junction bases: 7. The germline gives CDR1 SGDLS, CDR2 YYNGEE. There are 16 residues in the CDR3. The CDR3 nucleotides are TGTGCCAGCAGCGTAGGGACAGGGAGTCTCGACACTGAAGCTTTCTTT. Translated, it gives CASSVGTGSLDTEAFF. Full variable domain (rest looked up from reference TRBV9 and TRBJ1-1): DSGVTQTPKHLITATGQRVTLRCSPRSGDLSVYWYQQSLDQGLQFLIQYYNGEERAKGNILERFSAQQFPDLHSELNLSSLELGDSALYFCASSVGTGSLDTEAFFGQGTRLTVV.

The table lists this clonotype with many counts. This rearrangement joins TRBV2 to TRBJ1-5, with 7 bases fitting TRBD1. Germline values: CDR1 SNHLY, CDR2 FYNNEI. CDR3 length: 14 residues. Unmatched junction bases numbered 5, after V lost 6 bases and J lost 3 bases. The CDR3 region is CASRTRGINQPQHF. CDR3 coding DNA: TGTGCCAGCAGAACCAGGGGGATCAATCAGCCCCAGCATTTT.

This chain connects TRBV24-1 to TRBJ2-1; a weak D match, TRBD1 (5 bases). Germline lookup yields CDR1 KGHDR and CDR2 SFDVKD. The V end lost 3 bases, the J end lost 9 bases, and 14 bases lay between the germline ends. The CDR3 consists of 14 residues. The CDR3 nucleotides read TGTGCCACCAGTGATACGACAGCTATAGCTGAGCAGTTCTTC. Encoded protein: CATSDTTAIAEQFF.

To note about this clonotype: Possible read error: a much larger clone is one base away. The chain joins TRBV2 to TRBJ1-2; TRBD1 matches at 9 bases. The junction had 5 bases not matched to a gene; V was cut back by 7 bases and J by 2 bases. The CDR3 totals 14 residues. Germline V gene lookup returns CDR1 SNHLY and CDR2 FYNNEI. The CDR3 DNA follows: TGTGCCAGCACCCGGACAGGGGAAAACTATGGCTACACCTTC. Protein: CASTRTGENYGYTF.

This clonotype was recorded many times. CDR3 in DNA: TGTGCCAGCAGCTTTAGCGGGGGGGCAGATACGCAGTATTTT. This codes for CASSFSGGADTQYF. This chain links TRBV7-2 with TRBJ2-3, with 11 bases that match TRBD2. Germline CDR1 is SGHTA and CDR2 is FQGNSA. This CDR3 region has 14 residues. V was pared by 3 bases and J by 4 bases, with 0 bases of the junction left unmatched.

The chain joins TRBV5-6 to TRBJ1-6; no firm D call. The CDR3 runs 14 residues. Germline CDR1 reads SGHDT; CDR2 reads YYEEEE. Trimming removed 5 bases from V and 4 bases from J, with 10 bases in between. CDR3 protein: CASSSTLYNSPLHF. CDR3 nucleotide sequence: TGTGCCAGCAGTTCAACGCTTTATAATTCACCCCTCCACTTT.

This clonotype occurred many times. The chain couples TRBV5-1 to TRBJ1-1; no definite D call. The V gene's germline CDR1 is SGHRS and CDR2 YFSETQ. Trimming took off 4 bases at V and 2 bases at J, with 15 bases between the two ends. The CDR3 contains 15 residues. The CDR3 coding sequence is TGCGCCAGCAGCGTACGGACGGCATACAACACTGAAGCTTTCTTT. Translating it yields CASSVRTAYNTEAFF. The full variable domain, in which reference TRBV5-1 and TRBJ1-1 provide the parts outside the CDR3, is KAGVTQTPRYLIKTRGQQVTLSCSPISGHRSVSWYQQTPGQGLQFLFEYFSETQRNKGNFPGRFSGRQFSNSRSEMNVSTLELGDSALYLCASSVRTAYNTEAFFGQGTRLTVV.

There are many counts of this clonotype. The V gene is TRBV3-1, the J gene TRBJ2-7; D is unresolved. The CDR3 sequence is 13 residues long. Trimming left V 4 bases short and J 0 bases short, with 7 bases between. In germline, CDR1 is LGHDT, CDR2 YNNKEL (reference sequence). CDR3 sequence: CASSRPSSYEQYF. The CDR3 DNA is TGTGCCAGCAGCCGCCCAAGCTCCTACGAGCAGTACTTC.

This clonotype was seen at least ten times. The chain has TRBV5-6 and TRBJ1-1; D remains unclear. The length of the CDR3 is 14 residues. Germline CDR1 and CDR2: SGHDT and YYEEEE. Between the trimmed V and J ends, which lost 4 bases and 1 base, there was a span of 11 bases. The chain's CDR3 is CASSNPTENTEAFF. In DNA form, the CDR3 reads TGTGCCAGCAGCAACCCGACCGAGAACACTGAAGCTTTCTTT.

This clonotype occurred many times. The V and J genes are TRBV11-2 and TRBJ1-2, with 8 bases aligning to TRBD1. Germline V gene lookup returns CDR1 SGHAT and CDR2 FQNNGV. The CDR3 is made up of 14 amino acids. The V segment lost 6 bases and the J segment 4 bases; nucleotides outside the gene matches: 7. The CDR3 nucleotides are TGTGCCAGCAGGGGAGGACAGGGATTCTATGGCTACACCTTC. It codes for CASRGGQGFYGYTF.

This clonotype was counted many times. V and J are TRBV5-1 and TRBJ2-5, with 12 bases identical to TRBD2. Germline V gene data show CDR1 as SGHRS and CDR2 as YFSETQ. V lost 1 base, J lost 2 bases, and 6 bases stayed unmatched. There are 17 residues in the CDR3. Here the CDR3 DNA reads TGCGCCAGCAGCTTGAGCCTAGCGGGAGGGCCTCAAGAGACCCAGTACTTC. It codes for CASSLSLAGGPQETQYF.

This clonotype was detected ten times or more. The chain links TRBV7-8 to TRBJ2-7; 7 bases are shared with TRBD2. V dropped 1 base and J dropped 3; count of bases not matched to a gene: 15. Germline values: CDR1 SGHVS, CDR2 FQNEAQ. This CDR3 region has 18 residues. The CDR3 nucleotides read TGTGCCAGCAGCTTAGTCTGGTCTTTCGGGACTAAGCTCTACGAGCAGTACTTC. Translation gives CASSLVWSFGTKLYEQYF.

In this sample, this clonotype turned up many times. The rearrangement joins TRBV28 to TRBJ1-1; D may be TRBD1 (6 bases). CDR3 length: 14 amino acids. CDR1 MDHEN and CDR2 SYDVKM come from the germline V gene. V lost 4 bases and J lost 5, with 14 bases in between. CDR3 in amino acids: CASSYPDRGTEAFF. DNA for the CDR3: TGTGCCAGCAGTTACCCGGACAGAGGGACTGAAGCTTTCTTT.

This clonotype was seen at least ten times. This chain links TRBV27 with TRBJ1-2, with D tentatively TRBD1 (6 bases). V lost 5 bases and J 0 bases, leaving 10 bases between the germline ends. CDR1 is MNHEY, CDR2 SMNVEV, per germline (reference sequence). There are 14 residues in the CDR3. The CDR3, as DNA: TGTGCCAGCAGTACAGGGATTGCTAACTATGGCTACACCTTC. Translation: CASSTGIANYGYTF.

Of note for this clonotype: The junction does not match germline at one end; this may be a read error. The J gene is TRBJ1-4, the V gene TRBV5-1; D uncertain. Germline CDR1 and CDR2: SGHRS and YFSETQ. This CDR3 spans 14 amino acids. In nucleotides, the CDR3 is TGTGCCAGCAGCCCAACGGGCCTGAATGAAAAACTGTTTTTT. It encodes CASSPTGLNEKLFF.

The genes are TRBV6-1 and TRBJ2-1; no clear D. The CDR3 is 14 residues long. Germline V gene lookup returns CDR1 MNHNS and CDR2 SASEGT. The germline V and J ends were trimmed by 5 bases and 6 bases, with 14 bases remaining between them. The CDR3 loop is CASSPDLGINEQFF. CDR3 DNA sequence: TGTGCCAGCAGTCCCGACCTTGGAATCAATGAGCAGTTCTTC.

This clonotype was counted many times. The DNA for the CDR3 is TGTGCCAGCATTTGGGACAGAATACTCTACAATGAGCAGTTCTTC. It encodes CASIWDRILYNEQFF. The rearrangement joins TRBV6-1 to TRBJ2-1, with 7 bases fitting TRBD1. V dropped 7 bases and J dropped 3; count of bases not matched to a gene: 9. Germline-derived CDR1 and CDR2 are MNHNS and SASEGT. This CDR3 contains 15 residues.

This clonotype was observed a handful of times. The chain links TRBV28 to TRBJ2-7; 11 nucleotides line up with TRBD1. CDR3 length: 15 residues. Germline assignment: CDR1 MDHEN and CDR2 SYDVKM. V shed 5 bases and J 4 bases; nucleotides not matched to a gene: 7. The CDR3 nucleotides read TGTGCCAGCAGTCGGAGCCGGGACAGGGGGTACGAGCAGTACTTC. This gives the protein CASSRSRDRGYEQYF.

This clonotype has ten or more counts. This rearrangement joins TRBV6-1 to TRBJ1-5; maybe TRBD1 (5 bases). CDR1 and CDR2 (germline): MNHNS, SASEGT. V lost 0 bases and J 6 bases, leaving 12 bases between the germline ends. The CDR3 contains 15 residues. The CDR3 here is CASSEAQGGRQPQHF. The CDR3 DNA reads TGTGCCAGCAGTGAAGCGCAGGGAGGCCGTCAGCCCCAGCATTTT.

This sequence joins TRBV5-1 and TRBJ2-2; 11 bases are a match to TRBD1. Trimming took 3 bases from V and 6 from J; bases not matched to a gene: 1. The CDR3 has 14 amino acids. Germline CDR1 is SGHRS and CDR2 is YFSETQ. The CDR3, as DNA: TGCGCCAGCAGCTCGGGACAGGGGGCCGGGGAGCTGTTTTTT. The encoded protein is CASSSGQGAGELFF.